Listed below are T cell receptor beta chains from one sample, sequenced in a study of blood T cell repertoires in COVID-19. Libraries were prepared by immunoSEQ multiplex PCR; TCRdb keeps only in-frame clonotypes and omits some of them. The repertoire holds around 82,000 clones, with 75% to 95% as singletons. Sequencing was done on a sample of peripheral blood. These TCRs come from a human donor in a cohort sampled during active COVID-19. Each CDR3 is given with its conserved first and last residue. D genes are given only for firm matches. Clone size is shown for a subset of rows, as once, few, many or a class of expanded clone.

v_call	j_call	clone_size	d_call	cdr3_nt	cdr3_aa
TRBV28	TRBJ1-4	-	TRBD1	TGTGCCAGCAGTCCCCTAGAAGGGACAGGGAGCGGTAATGAAAAACTGTTTTTT	CASSPLEGTGSGNEKLFF
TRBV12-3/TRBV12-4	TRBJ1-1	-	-	TGTGCCAGCAGTTTCCTCACTGAAGCTTTCTTT	CASSFLTEAFF
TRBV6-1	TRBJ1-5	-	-	TGTGCCAGCAGTGAAACCTCGACCAGGGGTTTCGGCAATCAGCCCCAGCATTTT	CASSETSTRGFGNQPQHF
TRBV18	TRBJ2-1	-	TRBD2	TGTGCCAGCTCACCCGGGACTAGTCTCAACTCCTACAATGAGCAGTTCTTC	CASSPGTSLNSYNEQFF
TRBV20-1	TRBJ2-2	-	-	TGCAGTGCTAGTCGCCAGGAGGAAGGTCCCGGGGAGCTGTTTTTT	CSASRQEEGPGELFF
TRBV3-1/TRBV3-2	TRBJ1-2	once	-	TGTGCCAGCAGCCCGTTCGGATCGGGGGGCTACACCTTC	CASSPFGSGGYTF
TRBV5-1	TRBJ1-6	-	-	TGCGCCAGCAGCTTAGGTGGCGGGGTAGTAAATTCACCCCTCCACTTT	CASSLGGGVVNSPLHF
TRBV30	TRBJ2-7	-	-	TGTGCCTGGAGCCCAGGGTTCCAATCCTACGAGCAGTACTTC	CAWSPGFQSYEQYF
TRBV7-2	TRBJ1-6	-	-	TGTGCCAGCAGCTTGGGTTCAGGGGATTCACCCCTCCACTTT	CASSLGSGDSPLHF
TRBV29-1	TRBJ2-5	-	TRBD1	TGCAGCGGGAGGACAGGGGTATCACAAGAGACCCAGTACTTC	CSGRTGVSQETQYF
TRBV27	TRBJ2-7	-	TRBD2	TGTGCCAGCAGCTCCGGGACTAGCGGGGGGTCCAAGTACTTC	CASSSGTSGGSKYF
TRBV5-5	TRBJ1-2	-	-	TGTGCCAGCAGCTTGGGAGCCGAAGCAAGCGGCTACACCTTC	CASSLGAEASGYTF
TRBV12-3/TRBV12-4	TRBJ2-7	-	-	TGTGCCAGCAGTCTGACAGGCTACGAGCAGTACTTC	CASSLTGYEQYF
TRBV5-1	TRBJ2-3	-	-	TGCGCCAGCAGCCCCCGCAGGGAAAGGTCGGATACGCAGTATTTT	CASSPRRERSDTQYF
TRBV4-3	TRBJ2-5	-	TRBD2	TGCGCCAGCAGTAAGAGGGCTAGCGGGGGGGCCTGGGAGACCCAGTACTTC	CASSKRASGGAWETQYF
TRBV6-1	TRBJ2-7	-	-	TGTGCCAGCAGTGCCTTACTCTCCCGGACAGTTTCCTACGAGCAGTACTTC	CASSALLSRTVSYEQYF
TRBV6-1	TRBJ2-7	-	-	TGTGCCAGCAGTGAAACTAGAAGCGAGCAGTACTTC	CASSETRSEQYF
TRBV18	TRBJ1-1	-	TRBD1	TGTGCCAGCTCACCTTCGGGGACAGGGGCCTTGAACACTGAAGCTTTCTTT	CASSPSGTGALNTEAFF
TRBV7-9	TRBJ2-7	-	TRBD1	TGTGCCAGCAGCTTAGGACAGGGGACCTACGAGCAGTACTTC	CASSLGQGTYEQYF
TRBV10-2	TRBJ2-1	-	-	TGCGCCACCGTGGGGGGGCCTAGGATTAATGAGCAGTTCTTC	CATVGGPRINEQFF
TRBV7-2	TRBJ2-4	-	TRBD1	TGTGCCAGCAGCCCGACAGGGGTAAACATTCAGTACTTC	CASSPTGVNIQYF
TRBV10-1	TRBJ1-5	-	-	TGCGCCAGCAGTGAGGGCGGCGGTCGGAGCAATCAGCCCCAGCATTTT	CASSEGGGRSNQPQHF
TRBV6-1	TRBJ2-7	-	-	TGTGCCAGCAGTGGACAAACAGGGGGGGTGAGAAACGAGCAGTACTTC	CASSGQTGGVRNEQYF
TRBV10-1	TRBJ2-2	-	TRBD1	TGCGCCAGCAGTAGGGGACAGGGGACCGGGGAGCTGTTTTTT	CASSRGQGTGELFF
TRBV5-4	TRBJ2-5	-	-	TGTGCCAGCAGCTTGCTCAGCCAAGAGACCCAGTACTTC	CASSLLSQETQYF
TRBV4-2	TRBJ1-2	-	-	TGTGCCAGCAGCCATACTCTACAGGCGGAGAACTATGGCTACACCTTC	CASSHTLQAENYGYTF
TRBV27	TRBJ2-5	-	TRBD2	TGTGCCAGCAGTTTCAGGGAGGGTACGACCCAGTACTTC	CASSFREGTTQYF
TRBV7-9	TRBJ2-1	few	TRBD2	TGTGCCAGCAGCTTAGGAGCGGGGGGGCTCCATGAGCAGTTCTTC	CASSLGAGGLHEQFF